The clone carrying this T cell receptor (beta chain) was seen repeatedly, ten times or more. No antigen is known for it. TCRdb recomputed calls from the 5' RACE reads with MiXCR, one row per CDR3 protein. The repertoire holds under 50,000 distinct CDR3 sequences, with roughly 10% as singletons. This sample was taken from a study of neurological immune-mediated disorders. Study-wide results and caveats: The level of TCR clonal expansion was highest in patients with HTLV-1-associated myelopathy and lowest in multiple sclerosis, where it fell below the level seen in healthy controls.

CDR3 length: 14 amino acids. CDR1 and CDR2 (germline): DFQATT, SNEGSKA (reference sequence). V gave up 3 bases and J gave up 4 bases, with 14 bases separating them. For the sorted libraries, around 1 million CD4+ or CD8+ T cells were used. This clonotype was obtained from a woman aged 25 to 39 with HTLV-1-associated myelopathy (HAM/TSP). The chain joins TRBV20-1 to TRBJ2-3, with a possible D match to TRBD1 (6 bases). Sample: CD4+ T cells from blood. The CDR3 DNA sequence: TGCAGTGCTAGGGTGGGGGCGCGTCCAGATACGCAGTATTTT. It yields the protein CSARVGARPDTQYF.